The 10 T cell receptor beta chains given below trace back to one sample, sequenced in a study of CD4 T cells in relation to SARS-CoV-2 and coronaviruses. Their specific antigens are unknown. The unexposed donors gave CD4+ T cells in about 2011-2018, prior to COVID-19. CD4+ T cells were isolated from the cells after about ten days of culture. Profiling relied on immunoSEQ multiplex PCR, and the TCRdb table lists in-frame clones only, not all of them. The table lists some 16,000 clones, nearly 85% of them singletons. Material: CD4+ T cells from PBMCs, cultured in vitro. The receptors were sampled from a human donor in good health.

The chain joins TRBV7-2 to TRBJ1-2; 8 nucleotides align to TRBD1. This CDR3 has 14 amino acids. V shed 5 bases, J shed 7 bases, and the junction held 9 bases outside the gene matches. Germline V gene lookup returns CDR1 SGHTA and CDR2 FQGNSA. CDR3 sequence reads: CASSPRQGQSGYTF. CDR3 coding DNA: TGTGCCAGCAGCCCTAGACAGGGGCAAAGTGGCTACACCTTC.

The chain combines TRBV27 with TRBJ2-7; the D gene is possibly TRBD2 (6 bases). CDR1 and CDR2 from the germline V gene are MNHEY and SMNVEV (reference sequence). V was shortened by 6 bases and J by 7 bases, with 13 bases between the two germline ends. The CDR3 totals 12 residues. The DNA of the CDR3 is TGTGCCAGCAGCCCCAACGCGGGGGAGCAGTACTTC. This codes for CASSPNAGEQYF.

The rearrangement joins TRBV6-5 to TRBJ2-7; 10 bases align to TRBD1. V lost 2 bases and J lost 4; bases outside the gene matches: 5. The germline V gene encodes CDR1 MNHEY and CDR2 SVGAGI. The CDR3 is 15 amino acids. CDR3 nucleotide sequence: TGTGCCAGCAGTTACCGCGGACAGGGGGTATACGAGCAGTACTTC. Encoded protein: CASSYRGQGVYEQYF.

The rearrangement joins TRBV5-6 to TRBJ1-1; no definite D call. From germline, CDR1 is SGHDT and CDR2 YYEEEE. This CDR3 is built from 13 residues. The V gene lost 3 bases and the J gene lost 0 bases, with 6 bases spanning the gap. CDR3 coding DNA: TGTGCCAGCAGCTCCGTATTGAACACTGAAGCTTTCTTT. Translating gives CASSSVLNTEAFF.

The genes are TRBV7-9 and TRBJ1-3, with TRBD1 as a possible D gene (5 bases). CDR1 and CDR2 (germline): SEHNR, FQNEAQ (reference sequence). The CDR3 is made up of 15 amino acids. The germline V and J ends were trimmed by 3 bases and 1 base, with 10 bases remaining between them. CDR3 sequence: CASSFGGPSGNTIYF. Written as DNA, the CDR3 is TGTGCCAGCAGCTTTGGGGGACCGTCTGGAAACACCATATATTTT.

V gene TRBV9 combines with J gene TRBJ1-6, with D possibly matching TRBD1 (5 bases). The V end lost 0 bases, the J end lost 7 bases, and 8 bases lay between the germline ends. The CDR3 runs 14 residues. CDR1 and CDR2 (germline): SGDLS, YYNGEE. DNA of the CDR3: TGTGCCAGCAGCGTAGAAGGGGCCAATTCACCCCTCCACTTT. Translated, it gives CASSVEGANSPLHF.

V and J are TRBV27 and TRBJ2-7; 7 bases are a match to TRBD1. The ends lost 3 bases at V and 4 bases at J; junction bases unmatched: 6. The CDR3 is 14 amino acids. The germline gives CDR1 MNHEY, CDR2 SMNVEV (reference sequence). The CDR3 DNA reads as TGTGCCAGCAGTTTGTACAGGGGAGATTACGAGCAGTACTTC. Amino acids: CASSLYRGDYEQYF.

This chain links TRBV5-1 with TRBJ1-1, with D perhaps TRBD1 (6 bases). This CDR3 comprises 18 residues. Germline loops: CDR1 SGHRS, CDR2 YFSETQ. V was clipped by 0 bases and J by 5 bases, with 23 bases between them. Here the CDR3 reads CASSLAAQGSLLGTEAFF. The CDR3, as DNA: TGCGCCAGCAGCTTGGCCGCTCAGGGGTCCCTACTCGGGACTGAAGCTTTCTTT.

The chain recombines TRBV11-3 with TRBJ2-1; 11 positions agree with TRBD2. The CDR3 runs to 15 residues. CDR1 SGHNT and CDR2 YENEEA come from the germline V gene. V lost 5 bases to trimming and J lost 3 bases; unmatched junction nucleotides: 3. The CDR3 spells CASSQGLAVYNEQFF. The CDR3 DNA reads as TGTGCCAGCAGCCAGGGACTAGCGGTCTACAATGAGCAGTTCTTC.

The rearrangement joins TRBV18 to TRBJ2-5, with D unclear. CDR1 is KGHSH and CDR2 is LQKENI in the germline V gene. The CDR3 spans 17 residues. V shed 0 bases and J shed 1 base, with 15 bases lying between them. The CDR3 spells CASSPPNRRNSQETQYF. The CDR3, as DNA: TGTGCCAGCTCACCACCGAATCGCCGGAACAGCCAAGAGACCCAGTACTTC.